These T cell receptor beta chains were read from a single sample in a study of read filtering for tumor transcriptome and immune sequencing. TCRdb passed the reads through MiXCR, listing each CDR3 protein once. The sample has under 60,000 distinct CDR3 sequences, approximately 19% seen once. The source material was a population of CD138-negative cells sorted from bone marrow. These receptor sequences come from a donor older than 35 with multiple myeloma. Both conserved end residues are part of each CDR3. The D gene is left open where the match is weak. Not all rows give a size; the values are once, few, many and, for expanded clones, a class.

clone_size	v_call	d_call	j_call	cdr3_nt	cdr3_aa
many	TRBV5-4	.	TRBJ2-1	TGTGCCAGCAGCCGGAGGGACAGATGGGACAATGAGCAGTTCTTC	CASSRRDRWDNEQFF
many	TRBV29-1	.	TRBJ2-3	TGCAGCGCAGTCCACCCCACAGATACGCAGTATTTT	CSAVHPTDTQYF
many	TRBV19	TRBD1	TRBJ1-5	TGTGCCAGTAGTCACGCTACAGGGGAGGGCAATCAGCCCCAGCATTTT	CASSHATGEGNQPQHF
.	TRBV19	TRBD1	TRBJ2-2	TGTGCCAGTAGTCCCACCTCCAACAGGGGAAAGAACGGGGAGCTGTTTTTT	CASSPTSNRGKNGELFF
few	TRBV9	TRBD2	TRBJ2-7	TGTGCCAGCAGCGCGGGGGGGCGAAGCTCCTACGAGCAGTACTTC	CASSAGGRSSYEQYF
many	TRBV5-1	.	TRBJ2-5	TGCGCCAGCAGCTTGGAGGATCCCGGAGTAGAGACCCAGTACTTC	CASSLEDPGVETQYF
many	TRBV29-1	.	TRBJ1-1	TGCAGCGCCCGCGGGGGGCTTTATGAAGCTTTCTTT	CSARGGLYEAFF
many	TRBV2	TRBD2	TRBJ2-1	TGTGCCAGCAGTGAAATCCTAGCGGGAGGAGGTGAGCAGTTCTTC	CASSEILAGGGEQFF
many	TRBV18	.	TRBJ2-5	TGTGCCAGCTCACCACTGTACATTCAGGAGACCCAGTACTTC	CASSPLYIQETQYF
.	TRBV12-3/TRBV12-4	TRBD1	TRBJ1-5	TGTGCCAGCAACCTGGAAGGTTGGACAGGTGTTAGCAATCAGCCCCAGCATTTT	CASNLEGWTGVSNQPQHF
few	TRBV6-5	.	TRBJ2-1	TGCGCCAGCAACGCCTACAATGATCAGTTCTTC	CASNAYNDQFF
once	TRBV7-2	TRBD2	TRBJ2-1	TGTGCCAGCGGGGTAGCGGGAGTCGGTTACAATGAGCAGTTCTTC	CASGVAGVGYNEQFF
many	TRBV20-1	TRBD2	TRBJ2-1	TGCAGTGCGACCGGGACTAGCGGGAGTGGGGGGAATGAGCAGTTCTTC	CSATGTSGSGGNEQFF
few	TRBV15	.	TRBJ2-4	TGTGCCACCAGCGGAACGGGGTCAGCCAAAAACATTCAGTACTTC	CATSGTGSAKNIQYF
many	TRBV20-1	TRBD2	TRBJ2-7	TGCAGTGCTTACAGCGGGAGGCGTTACGAGCAGTACTTC	CSAYSGRRYEQYF
many	TRBV5-1	.	TRBJ1-1	TGCGCCAGCAGCTTGGTAGTCTGGCCGAGCAGGACTGAAGCTTTCTTT	CASSLVVWPSRTEAFF
many	TRBV15	TRBD1	TRBJ2-1	TGTGCCACCAGCAGCAGACAGGGCTACAATGAGCAGTTCTTC	CATSSRQGYNEQFF
medium-sized	TRBV29-1	.	TRBJ1-1	TGCAGCGTTGGAGAGGGCCGCGGCACTGAAGCTTTCTTT	CSVGEGRGTEAFF
.	TRBV7-2	.	TRBJ2-3	TGTGCCAGCAGCTTAGCAGGGGACCCGGTAGCTACGCAGTATTTT	CASSLAGDPVATQYF
many	TRBV20-1	.	TRBJ2-1	TGCAGTGCTAGAGATAGTCTAGCAGGACCCAATGAGCAGTTCTTC	CSARDSLAGPNEQFF
many	TRBV4-2	.	TRBJ1-1	TGTGCCAGCAGCCAAGGGGTAGGCATGAACACTGAAGCTTTCTTT	CASSQGVGMNTEAFF
many	TRBV6-6	TRBD2	TRBJ2-1	TGTGCCAGCAGTTCCTTAGGGACTAGCGGGAGTAATGAGCAGTTCTTC	CASSSLGTSGSNEQFF
medium-sized	TRBV29-1	TRBD1	TRBJ2-1	TGCAGCGTTGAACCCTCGACAGGGTTTGAGCAGTTCTTC	CSVEPSTGFEQFF
many	TRBV11-1	TRBD2	TRBJ2-7	TGTGCCAGCACTCGCCCCGGGACTAGCGCCTCCGAGCAGTACTTC	CASTRPGTSASEQYF
many	TRBV7-6	TRBD1	TRBJ1-4	TGTGCCAGCAGCTTATCGACCGGACAGGGGAAATCGGAACTGTTTTTT	CASSLSTGQGKSELFF
medium-sized	TRBV5-5	TRBD1	TRBJ2-1	TGTGCCAGCAGCTTATCCGGGACAGGGGTCAATGAGCAGTTCTTC	CASSLSGTGVNEQFF
.	TRBV7-9	.	TRBJ2-5	TGTGCCAGCAGCATCCAACCCGGGGGGCCCCAGTACTTC	CASSIQPGGPQYF
many	TRBV7-2	.	TRBJ2-1	TGTGCCAGCAGCTTAGCGGGCAGGGGGGACAATGAGCAGTTCTTC	CASSLAGRGDNEQFF
many	TRBV28	TRBD1	TRBJ2-7	TGTGCCAGCATAACCGCCGGGACAGGATCCTCCTACGAGCAGTACTTC	CASITAGTGSSYEQYF
many	TRBV29-1	TRBD1	TRBJ1-1	TGCAGCGCAACGCGGGGACAGGGCACTGAAGCTTTCTTT	CSATRGQGTEAFF
many	TRBV20-1	TRBD2	TRBJ2-3	TGCAGTGTATCAGTAGGGACTAGCGGCACAGATACGCAGTATTTT	CSVSVGTSGTDTQYF
.	TRBV5-4	.	TRBJ2-3	TGTGCCAGCTCACAATACGGGGGAGGCACAGATACGCAGTATTTT	CASSQYGGGTDTQYF
few	TRBV5-1	TRBD1	TRBJ1-1	TGCGCCAGCAGCTTGGGCCTCCGGGACAGGGGACGTGAAGCTTTCTTT	CASSLGLRDRGREAFF
many	TRBV6-2/TRBV6-3	.	TRBJ2-5	TGTGCCAGCAGTACGACTAGGGGAGCGACCCAGTACTTC	CASSTTRGATQYF
many	TRBV20-1	TRBD2	TRBJ2-1	TGCAGTGCTAGAGGCGGGAGGTTAGTCGGCGGTGAGCAGTTCTTC	CSARGGRLVGGEQFF
few	TRBV12-3/TRBV12-4	.	TRBJ1-2	TGTGCCAGCAGTTTCCGGCCCGGGACGGACCGAGTCAAGTTTGGCTACACCTTC	CASSFRPGTDRVKFGYTF
.	TRBV19	.	TRBJ1-2	TGTGCCAGTAGTATTCCGCCAGGCTATGGCTACACCTTC	CASSIPPGYGYTF
many	TRBV19	TRBD2	TRBJ2-3	TGTGCCAGTAGTATCCGGACTAGCGGGGTCACAGATACGCAGTATTTT	CASSIRTSGVTDTQYF
many	TRBV11-2	TRBD2	TRBJ2-3	TGTGCCAGCAGCTTAGGGACTAGCGGGAGTTGGCGAGATACGCAGTATTTT	CASSLGTSGSWRDTQYF
.	TRBV5-6	.	TRBJ1-5	TGTGCCAGCAGCTTGGACCCAGATCAGCCCCAGCATTTT	CASSLDPDQPQHF
many	TRBV10-3	TRBD1	TRBJ1-6	TGTGCCAACCGACAGGGTCGCAATTCACCCCTCCACTTT	CANRQGRNSPLHF
.	TRBV23-1	.	TRBJ2-7	TGCGCCAGCAGTCAATCGGAGGAGCAGTACTTC	CASSQSEEQYF
.	TRBV7-9	.	TRBJ2-5	TGTGCCAGCAGCTTACTGGGGGGGACAGGAGACCAAGAGACCCAGTACTTC	CASSLLGGTGDQETQYF
many	TRBV7-9	.	TRBJ2-4	TGTGCCAGCAGCTTAGGCCAGCGCGCCCTACCCTACTTC	CASSLGQRALPYF
medium-sized	TRBV2	TRBD1	TRBJ2-1	TGTGCCAGCAGTGAGCTCGGGCAGGGGGCTGCCGATGAGCAGTTCTTC	CASSELGQGAADEQFF
many	TRBV10-1	TRBD2	TRBJ2-5	TGCGCCAGCAGCGAGCGGGGAAGAGGGCAAGAGACCCAGTACTTC	CASSERGRGQETQYF
many	TRBV19	TRBD2	TRBJ2-1	TGTGCCAGTAGTTCCCAGGCTAGCGGGATAACCCGCTCCTACAATGAGCAGTTCTTC	CASSSQASGITRSYNEQFF
many	TRBV10-3	.	TRBJ1-1	TGTGCCATCGCGGGAGGGACTGAAGCTTTCTTT	CAIAGGTEAFF
many	TRBV5-1	.	TRBJ2-5	TGCGCCAGCAGCTTGGGGCACAGACAAGAGACCCAGTACTTC	CASSLGHRQETQYF
many	TRBV5-1	TRBD2	TRBJ2-5	TGCGCCAGCAGCTCCGGGGGGACCCGACAAGAGACCCAGTACTTC	CASSSGGTRQETQYF
.	TRBV11-2	.	TRBJ2-1	TGTGCACGCACGGCTTCCCACCGAAACAATGAGCAGTTCTTC	CARTASHRNNEQFF
few	TRBV5-4	.	TRBJ2-2	TGTGCCAGCAGCTTCCCGGGGCCCCCAGGGGAGCTGTTTTTT	CASSFPGPPGELFF
many	TRBV15	.	TRBJ2-1	TGTGCCACCAGCAGACTTCCCTGGGGACAGGGGGTGGTAGCGGGAGGGAATGAGCAGTTCTTC	CATSRLPWGQGVVAGGNEQFF